A selection of T cell receptor beta chains follows, all from one sample in a study of blood T cell repertoires in COVID-19. Some clones are missing from TCRdb's copy, which holds only in-frame ones; the method was immunoSEQ multiplex PCR. This table holds about 81,000 clones, over 70% found once. Sequencing was carried out using peripheral blood. Every receptor here comes from a woman aged 45-65 years with acute or convalescent COVID-19. Each CDR3 is given with its conserved first and last residue. For some rows the clone size is stated as once, few or many, or as a class when expanded; others skip it.

clone_size | j_call | v_call | cdr3_aa
. | TRBJ1-1 | TRBV5-1 | CASSLAGGVGTEAFF
. | TRBJ1-1 | TRBV25-1 | CACSRGGDTEAFF
. | TRBJ2-7 | TRBV5-1 | CASSSRGTGGGYEQYF
few | TRBJ1-2 | TRBV7-2 | CASRKGGGVNYGYTF
. | TRBJ1-1 | TRBV7-3 | CASSLEGLDTEAFF
. | TRBJ2-2 | TRBV11-2 | CASSSRQGAGGELFF
. | TRBJ1-4 | TRBV30 | CAWSVQVEKLFF
. | TRBJ1-4 | TRBV5-1 | CASSLEGQGSEKLFF
. | TRBJ1-1 | TRBV29-1 | CSVREGDTEAFF
. | TRBJ1-2 | TRBV15 | CATSRELRQNYGYTF
. | TRBJ2-7 | TRBV6-6 | CASSWTMTGEQYF
. | TRBJ1-1 | TRBV2 | CASVGGFEAFF
once | TRBJ1-2 | TRBV27 | CASPRGYGYTF
. | TRBJ2-5 | TRBV11-2 | CASSSQDRGRETQYF
. | TRBJ1-5 | TRBV18 | CASSPRTGGEEPQHF
. | TRBJ2-2 | TRBV11-3 | CASSLGLAGTGELFF
. | TRBJ1-2 | TRBV7-2 | CASSLPGVNYGYTF
. | TRBJ2-7 | TRBV7-8 | CASSQTVLYEQYF
. | TRBJ2-5 | TRBV4-1 | CASSQDGGSGETQYF
. | TRBJ2-3 | TRBV5-4 | CASSNLAGGLTDTQYF
. | TRBJ2-7 | TRBV5-1 | CASSIGQGSGQQYF
few | TRBJ1-1 | TRBV5-8 | CASSLLGGGEAFF
. | TRBJ1-2 | TRBV2 | CASSAVQGGNGYTF
few | TRBJ2-7 | TRBV6-5 | CASSYSSGGTSYEQYF
few | TRBJ1-1 | TRBV9 | CASSVAVRGRDAEAFF
. | TRBJ1-2 | TRBV18 | CASSPLDRDGYTF